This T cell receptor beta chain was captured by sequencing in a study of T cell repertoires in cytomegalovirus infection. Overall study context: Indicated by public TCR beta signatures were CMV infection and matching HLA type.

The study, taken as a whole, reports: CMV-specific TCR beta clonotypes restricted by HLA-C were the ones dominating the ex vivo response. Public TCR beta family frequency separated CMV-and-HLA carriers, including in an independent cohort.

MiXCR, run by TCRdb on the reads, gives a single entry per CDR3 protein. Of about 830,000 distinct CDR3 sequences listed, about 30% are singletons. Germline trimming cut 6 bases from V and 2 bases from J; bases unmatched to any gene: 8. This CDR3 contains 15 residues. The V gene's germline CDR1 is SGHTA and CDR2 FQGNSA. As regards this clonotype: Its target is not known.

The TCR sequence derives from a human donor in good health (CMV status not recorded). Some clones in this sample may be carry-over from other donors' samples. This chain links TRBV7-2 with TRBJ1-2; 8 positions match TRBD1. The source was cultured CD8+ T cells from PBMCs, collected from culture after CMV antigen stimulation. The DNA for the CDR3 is TGTGCCAGCAGTCAAACGGCAGGGGGCAACTATGGCTACACCTTC. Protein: CASSQTAGGNYGYTF.